These T cell receptor beta chains were read from a single sample in a study of T cell repertoires in cytomegalovirus infection. Their target antigens are unknown. A single record per CDR3 protein comes from TCRdb applying MiXCR to the reads. Among about 920,000 distinct CDR3 sequences listed, less than 35% were seen once. The sequencing here drew on cultured CD8+ T cells from PBMCs, taken from culture after CMV antigen stimulation. The receptors come from a human donor in good health (CMV status not recorded). Some clones in this sample may be carry-over from other donors' samples. The CDR3 runs from the conserved cysteine through the conserved F or W. Fields, in order: clone size, D gene, V gene, J gene, CDR3 protein, CDR3 DNA. The D gene is left open where the match is weak. Clone sizes are given selectively: once, few, many, or a class where the clone is expanded.

>few|-|TRBV27|TRBJ1-5
CASSLSRGVQPQHF
TGTGCCAGCAGTTTATCCAGGGGAGTTCAGCCCCAGCATTTT
>-|-|TRBV7-8|TRBJ2-6
CTSSAGAGVLTF
TGTACCAGCAGCGCCGGGGCTGGGGTCCTGACTTTC
>few|-|TRBV5-5|TRBJ1-4
CASSQGFSGEKLFF
TGTGCCAGCAGCCAAGGGTTTTCGGGAGAAAAACTGTTTTTT
>-|-|TRBV19|TRBJ1-5
CASSARAIQPQHF
TGTGCCAGTAGTGCCAGGGCGATCCAGCCCCAGCATTTT
>many|TRBD1|TRBV7-8|TRBJ2-7
CASSRPGQGLYEQYF
TGTGCCAGCAGCCGACCGGGACAGGGCCTCTACGAGCAGTACTTC
>few|-|TRBV7-6|TRBJ2-1
CASSLSSGGLYNEQFF
TGTGCCAGCAGCTTATCATCTGGGGGCCTCTACAATGAGCAGTTCTTC
>-|-|TRBV27|TRBJ2-6
CASSYGISGANVLTF
TGTGCCAGCAGTTACGGTATCTCTGGGGCCAACGTCCTGACTTTC
>-|TRBD2|TRBV4-2|TRBJ2-1
CASTQDISGGYNEQFF
TGTGCCAGCACCCAAGATATTAGCGGGGGTTACAATGAGCAGTTCTTC
>-|-|TRBV5-6|TRBJ1-5
CASSYNRVPNQPQHF
TGTGCCAGCAGCTATAACCGGGTCCCCAATCAGCCCCAGCATTTT
>-|-|TRBV6-1|TRBJ2-5
CASRTYWETQYF
TGTGCCAGCAGAACTTACTGGGAGACCCAGTACTTC
>-|TRBD1|TRBV20-1|TRBJ1-2
CSVEQGQHLYGYTF
TGCAGTGTAGAGCAGGGACAGCATCTCTATGGCTACACCTTC
>-|-|TRBV27|TRBJ1-3
CASSLRGAWGDTIYF
TGTGCCAGCAGTTTACGGGGGGCCTGGGGGGACACCATATATTTT
>few|-|TRBV5-5|TRBJ1-5
CASSLGLWGDGQPQHF
TGTGCCAGCAGCTTGGGTTTATGGGGAGATGGCCAGCCCCAGCATTTT
>-|-|TRBV7-9|TRBJ1-1
CASSSAPGAEAFF
TGTGCCAGCAGCTCCGCCCCGGGGGCTGAAGCTTTCTTT
>-|TRBD2|TRBV7-8|TRBJ2-1
CASNGGGTSSFVGRHEQFF
TGTGCCAGCAACGGTGGGGGGACTAGTTCGTTTGTAGGTCGCCATGAGCAGTTCTTC
>-|-|TRBV4-1|TRBJ2-7
CASSQVPPGSYEQYF
TGCGCCAGCAGCCAAGTCCCTCCAGGCTCCTACGAGCAGTACTTC
>-|-|TRBV6-1|TRBJ2-1
CASGLQDSYNEQFF
TGTGCCAGCGGCTTACAGGACTCCTACAATGAGCAGTTCTTC
>-|TRBD2|TRBV12-3/TRBV12-4|TRBJ2-7
CASTLGDYEQYF
TGTGCCAGCACCTTGGGGGACTATGAGCAGTACTTC
>-|TRBD1|TRBV7-6|TRBJ2-7
CASSLLPGQGAVEQYF
TGTGCCAGCAGCTTACTTCCGGGACAGGGGGCAGTGGAGCAGTACTTC
>-|TRBD1|TRBV6-1|TRBJ1-1
CASSEIRGRNTEAFF
TGTGCCAGCAGCGAAATCAGGGGGCGGAACACTGAAGCTTTCTTT
>-|-|TRBV4-1|TRBJ2-5
CASSQDLGRGETQYF
TGCGCCAGCAGCCAAGATCTGGGGCGCGGGGAGACCCAGTACTTC
>once|-|TRBV4-1|TRBJ2-3
CASSQDWQGPVTQYF
TGCGCCAGCAGCCAAGACTGGCAGGGCCCTGTTACGCAGTATTTT
>-|-|TRBV6-5|TRBJ2-2
CASKGRYTGELFF
TGTGCCAGCAAGGGGCGCTACACCGGGGAGCTGTTTTTT
>-|-|TRBV5-6|TRBJ1-6
CASSRGPVLPLHF
TGTGCCAGCAGCCGGGGACCCGTTCTTCCCCTCCACTTT
>many|-|TRBV12-3/TRBV12-4|TRBJ2-1
CASRYREFEQFF
TGTGCCAGCAGGTACAGGGAGTTTGAGCAGTTCTTC
>many|-|TRBV6-1|TRBJ1-5
CASSDSQGREPQHF
TGTGCCAGCAGTGATTCCCAGGGGCGTGAGCCCCAGCATTTT
>many|-|TRBV6-1|TRBJ2-2
CASSELLQGNTGELFF
TGTGCCAGCAGTGAATTATTACAGGGGAACACCGGGGAGCTGTTTTTT
>few|TRBD2|TRBV4-3|TRBJ2-1
CASSQVEGLGADEQFF
TGCGCCAGCAGCCAAGTGGAGGGACTAGGGGCGGATGAGCAGTTCTTC
>-|-|TRBV23-1|TRBJ1-2
CASSQDKPRQDFSYGYTF
TGCGCCAGCAGTCAAGATAAACCGAGACAGGACTTTTCCTATGGCTACACCTTC
>-|TRBD1|TRBV12-3/TRBV12-4|TRBJ1-1
CASSLGGQGATEAFF
TGTGCCAGCAGTTTAGGGGGACAGGGAGCCACTGAAGCTTTCTTT
>many|TRBD1|TRBV7-6|TRBJ1-4
CASSQDGQGVREKLFF
TGTGCCAGCAGCCAGGACGGACAGGGAGTACGGGAAAAACTGTTTTTT
>-|-|TRBV11-3|TRBJ2-1
CASSLEREARSNEQFF
TGTGCCAGCAGCTTAGAGAGGGAGGCTAGGAGCAATGAGCAGTTCTTC
>few|-|TRBV9|TRBJ1-6
CASSVMSYNSPLHF
TGTGCCAGCAGCGTAATGTCCTATAATTCACCCCTCCACTTT
>-|TRBD1|TRBV29-1|TRBJ2-5
CSVVGTAGETQYF
TGCAGCGTTGTGGGGACAGCCGGGGAGACCCAGTACTTC
>few|-|TRBV4-1|TRBJ2-1
CASSQAPAVEQFF
TGCGCCAGCAGCCAAGCGCCAGCAGTTGAGCAGTTCTTC
>-|-|TRBV11-2|TRBJ2-1
CASSLDDPSSYNEQFF
TGTGCCAGCAGCTTAGACGACCCTAGCTCCTACAATGAGCAGTTCTTC